The 11 T cell receptor beta chains listed next were all sequenced from one sample in a study of blood T cell repertoires in COVID-19. Clones were sequenced by immunoSEQ multiplex PCR, and TCRdb holds only the in-frame ones, with some missing. The sample contains hundreds of thousands of clones, 70% to 90% of which appear only once. Sequencing input: PBMCs or T cells enriched from blood (not recorded which). The source of these receptors is a man aged 30 to 39 who had recovered from COVID-19.

J is TRBJ1-4 and V is TRBV6-5, with no clear D. Germline V gene lookup returns CDR1 MNHEY and CDR2 SVGAGI. Trimming left V 7 bases short and J 1 base short, with 10 bases between. The CDR3 extends over 14 amino acids. The CDR3 sequence: CASTPRGTNEKLFF. DNA of the CDR3: TGTGCCAGCACCCCGCGTGGAACTAATGAAAAACTGTTTTTT.

This chain joins TRBV6-2 or TRBV6-3 and TRBJ2-3; 12 nucleotides align to TRBD2. V was pared by 5 bases and J by 0 bases, with 6 bases of the junction left unmatched. The CDR3 is made up of 17 amino acids. Germline CDR1 reads MNHEY; CDR2 reads SVGEGT. The CDR3 DNA reads TGTGCCAGCAGTCTAACTAGCGGGGGGCCAAGCACAGATACGCAGTATTTT. As protein: CASSLTSGGPSTDTQYF.

The rearrangement joins TRBV12-5 to TRBJ2-2; no definite D call. This CDR3 spans 16 amino acids. The V gene's germline CDR1 is LGHNT and CDR2 FRNRAP. With 0 bases removed from V and 3 bases from J, the gap between germline ends came to 11 bases. CDR3 region: CASGLVAGHYTGELFF. The CDR3 DNA reads TGTGCTAGTGGTTTGGTAGCTGGGCACTACACCGGGGAGCTGTTTTTT.

The rearrangement uses TRBV15 and TRBJ2-2, with D possibly TRBD2 on 6 matching bases. V was clipped by 3 bases and J by 5 bases, with 19 bases between them. The CDR3 totals 17 residues. Germline CDR1 LNHNV, CDR2 YYDKDF (reference sequence). The CDR3 coding sequence is TGTGCCACCAGCAGTCCTGCCTCGGCAGGGAGGACCGGGGAGCTGTTTTTT. Residues: CATSSPASAGRTGELFF. The full variable domain, with the rest looked up from reference TRBV15 and TRBJ2-2, is DAMVIQNPRYQVTQFGKPVTLSCSQTLNHNVMYWYQQKSSQAPKLLFHYYDKDFNNEADTPDNFQSRRPNTSFCFLDIRSPGLGDTAMYLCATSSPASAGRTGELFFGEGSRLTVL.

The rearrangement uses TRBV7-2 and TRBJ2-5; 8 positions agree with TRBD1. V lost 10 bases, J lost 6 bases, and 10 bases stayed unmatched. CDR1 is SGHTA, CDR2 FQGNSA, per germline. CDR3 length: 13 residues. CDR3 nucleotide sequence: TGTGCCACCGGCCGGACAGGGTTGAAGACCCAGTACTTC. Translation gives CATGRTGLKTQYF.

The V and J genes are TRBV19 and TRBJ2-2, with a weak D call TRBD2 (7 bases). CDR1 is LNHDA, CDR2 SQIVND, per germline (reference sequence). The CDR3 runs 15 residues. V was shortened by 6 bases and J by 0 bases, with 11 bases between the two germline ends. The CDR3 DNA sequence: TGTGCCAGTAGGGGGGGGCTGCCGAACACCGGGGAGCTGTTTTTT. It translates to CASRGGLPNTGELFF.

The gene calls are TRBV9 and TRBJ2-3, with 16 bases identical to TRBD2. This CDR3 is 18 amino acids long. The trim removed 2 bases at V and 3 bases at J, leaving 6 bases unmatched. Germline V CDR1 and CDR2: SGDLS, YYNGEE. The CDR3 loop is CASSVPGLAGGRTDTQYF. The CDR3 DNA reads TGTGCCAGCAGCGTTCCGGGACTAGCGGGGGGGAGGACAGATACGCAGTATTTT.

The chain links TRBV4-3 to TRBJ1-1; D is perhaps TRBD1 (6 bases). Germline CDR1 is LGHNA and CDR2 is YSLEER. V was shortened by 2 bases and J by 4 bases, with 8 bases between the two germline ends. The CDR3 spans 13 residues. The CDR3 nucleotides are TGCGCCAGCAGCCAACAGGGGAGCACTGAAGCTTTCTTT. Its protein product is CASSQQGSTEAFF.

This clone occurred once. The CDR3 DNA reads as TGTGCCAGCAGCTTGGGGGGTGCGGGCTATGGCTACACCTTC. This codes for CASSLGGAGYGYTF. The chain recombines TRBV5-4 with TRBJ1-2, with no clear D. Trimming took off 0 bases at V and 4 bases at J, with 10 bases between the two ends. Germline assignment: CDR1 SGHNT and CDR2 YYREEE (reference sequence). The CDR3 contains 14 residues.

This chain joins TRBV12-3 or TRBV12-4 and TRBJ1-6; D possibly corresponds to TRBD1 (6 bases). The CDR3 is 13 amino acids. The germline V and J ends were trimmed by 4 bases and 10 bases, with 11 bases remaining between them. This CDR3 is CASSYNRDSPLHF. In DNA form, the CDR3 reads TGTGCCAGCAGTTACAACAGGGACTCACCCCTCCACTTT.

The chain is built from TRBV5-4 and TRBJ2-2, with 11 bases that match TRBD2. The CDR3 contains 17 residues. The V segment lost 0 bases and the J segment 7 bases; nucleotides outside the gene matches: 8. The germline CDR1 and CDR2 sequences are SGHNT and YYREEE (reference sequence). In nucleotides, the CDR3 is TGTGCCAGCAGCTTGGTTGCTAGCGGGGGGATCAACGGGGAGCTGTTTTTT. Its protein is CASSLVASGGINGELFF.